These T cell receptor beta chains were read from a single sample in a study of tumor-infiltrating lymphocytes in primary liver carcinoma. In TCRdb, the multiplex PCR reads were re-called with MiXCR into one record per CDR3 protein. This table holds some 43,000 distinct CDR3 sequences, about two thirds found once. Sequenced input: liver tumor tissue from sampling region 5. The origin of the receptors is a man aged 40-50 years with primary liver carcinoma and hepatitis B virus infection. The conserved cysteine and the conserved F or W are not part of the CDR3 here.

v_call | cdr3_aa
TRBV11-1 | TSSLTGTKRY
TRBV24-1 | ATSDGRAYNEQF
TRBV11-2 | ASSSTASGRAGRDTQY
TRBV24-1 | ATSDPDTTGELF
TRBV28 | ASSALGSYEQY
TRBV2 | ASSEAGPIGEKLF
TRBV6-2/TRBV6-3 | ASSEWVDPDSGANALT
TRBV10-3 | AISGLPGQVSTITGTQY
TRBV6-6 | ASSYSYRDREDADTQY
TRBV10-2 | ASLDGLSSYDAQF
TRBV2 | ASSNTVGGTQY
TRBV20-1 | SAHARGGTEAF
TRBV21-1 | ASKTGRPYEQY
TRBV29-1 | SVDSGTSGSIGTQY
TRBV11-2 | AGRLSVGISYEQY
TRBV11-1 | ARSLAGTRQY
TRBV6-5 | ASRFIADSTDTQY
TRBV6-1 | TSSATGSADTRY
TRBV5-1 | ASSSVGETQY
TRBV6-5 | ASSRGLAGEYEQY
TRBV4-2 | ASSQEAGVSADMQY
TRBV12-3/TRBV12-4 | ASERGGGELF
TRBV4-1 | VSSQVRGYGYT
TRBV11-2 | ASGMDTGLAMGEQF
TRBV29-1 | SVQNTGELF
TRBV19 | ASSRRQGWLDTQY
TRBV18 | ASSTGTGGAYEQY
TRBV4-1 | ASSHLPGLNTEAY
TRBV11-2 | ACSLEERAQY
TRBV29-1 | SATGGVAYNVRF
TRBV7-3 | ASRLKGQGAQETQY
TRBV13 | ASSLGQGGT
TRBV4-1 | TSSETANYGYT
TRBV5-4 | ASSLEHANLPLH
TRBV11-2 | ASRERDATYGYT
TRBV11-2 | TSSLFVGISYEQC
TRBV30 | AGLLLENYGYT
TRBV11-2 | ASNRRGDAGELF
TRBV6-5 | ASRERGGELF
TRBV10-2 | ASSETLRTVYEQY
TRBV12-3/TRBV12-4 | ASSLGGGANPGANVLT
TRBV12-3/TRBV12-4 | ASRQAGGYEQY
TRBV29-1 | SRLPGQGVDDQF
TRBV11-2 | TNSLSVRLAGGGYEQY
TRBV7-9 | ANSLVNGEPF
TRBV4-1 | ASSQPGGHNEQF
TRBV4-1 | ASTLRQGEAEELF
TRBV11-2 | ASRPLTIGSTDTQY
TRBV11-2 | ASGQYSGGGSEQY
TRBV28 | ASSFDSNYGYT
TRBV12-3/TRBV12-4 | AGSLRQYGNEAF
TRBV5-5 | ASSPSGVSTDTQY
TRBV7-9 | ASSPSKQPQY
TRBV12-3/TRBV12-4 | ASSIPATQETQY
TRBV28 | ASGPQGEKLF
TRBV20-1 | SARDGRALDTEAF